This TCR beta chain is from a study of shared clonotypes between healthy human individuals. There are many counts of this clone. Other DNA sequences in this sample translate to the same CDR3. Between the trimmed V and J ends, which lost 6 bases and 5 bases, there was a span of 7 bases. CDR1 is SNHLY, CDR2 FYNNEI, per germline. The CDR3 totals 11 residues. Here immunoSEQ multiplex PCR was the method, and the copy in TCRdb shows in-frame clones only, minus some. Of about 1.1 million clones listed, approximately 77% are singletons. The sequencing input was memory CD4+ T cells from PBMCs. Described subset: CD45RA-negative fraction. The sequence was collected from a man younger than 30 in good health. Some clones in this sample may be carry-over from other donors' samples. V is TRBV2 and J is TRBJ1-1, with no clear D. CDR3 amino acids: CASRGTTEAFF. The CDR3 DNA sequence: TGTGCCAGCAGGGGTACTACTGAAGCTTTCTTT.